These 14 T cell receptor beta chains were all obtained from the same sample, sequenced in a study of blood T cell repertoires in COVID-19. The protocol was immunoSEQ multiplex PCR, while the TCRdb copy is restricted to in-frame clones and leaves out a portion. The sample includes just over 150,000 clones, around 84% seen only once; the top ten take more than 7.5%. The source material was peripheral blood. All receptors come from a woman aged 50 to 60 with acute or convalescent COVID-19.

The chain combines TRBV2 with TRBJ2-2; possible D gene TRBD2, 5 bases. V shed 6 bases and J shed 5 bases, with 19 bases lying between them. The CDR3 loop spans 16 amino acids. Germline CDR1 SNHLY, CDR2 FYNNEI. CDR3 in amino acids: CASRGLMGVWTGELFF. CDR3 DNA sequence: TGTGCCAGCAGGGGCTTGATGGGAGTATGGACCGGGGAGCTGTTTTTT.

This clone was counted between two and nine times. The rearrangement links TRBV28 to TRBJ1-3; a possible D gene is TRBD1 (6 bases). Germline V gives CDR1 MDHEN, CDR2 SYDVKM. Trimming removed 6 bases from V and 0 bases from J, with 12 bases in between. CDR3 length equals 15 residues. Here the CDR3 DNA reads TGTGCCAGCAGGGGTGACAGGAACTCTGGAAACACCATATATTTT. Translated: CASRGDRNSGNTIYF.

The chain recombines TRBV29-1 with TRBJ2-1, with 8 bases aligning to TRBD2. V was clipped by 4 bases and J by 7 bases; unmatched bases: 6. Germline CDR1 SQVTM, CDR2 ANQGSEA. The CDR3 consists of 13 residues. In nucleotides, the CDR3 is TGCAGCGTTGTTCTGGGCGGGGGGAATGAGCAGTTCTTC. This translates into CSVVLGGGNEQFF.

This chain uses TRBV4-1 with TRBJ1-5; TRBD1 is a possible D gene (5 bases). Trimming took off 5 bases at V and 5 bases at J, with 13 bases between the two ends. Per germline, CDR1 MGHRA and CDR2 YSYEKL. This CDR3 comprises 14 residues. The CDR3 sequence: CASSNRQGDQPQHF. Here the CDR3 DNA reads TGCGCCAGCAGCAATCGCCAGGGTGATCAGCCCCAGCATTTT.

The chain recombines TRBV18 with TRBJ1-5; D gene uncertain. Trimming took 0 bases from V and 2 from J, leaving 8 bases between them. Germline V gives CDR1 KGHSH, CDR2 LQKENI. The CDR3 has 15 amino acids. CDR3 DNA sequence: TGTGCCAGCTCACCACCTGGGAGGGGCAATCAGCCCCAGCATTTT. It specifies CASSPPGRGNQPQHF.

This clone was seen once. The chain has TRBV6-5 and TRBJ2-7; 7 bases match TRBD1. Germline V gene sequence: CDR1 MNHEY, CDR2 SVGAGI. Trimming at V came to 6 bases and at J to 1 base, leaving 3 bases not matched to a gene. This CDR3 contains 13 residues. CDR3 loop: CASRGGGSYEQYF. The CDR3 DNA reads TGTGCCAGCAGAGGGGGCGGGTCCTACGAGCAGTACTTC.

The genes are TRBV7-8 and TRBJ2-2, with 10 bases fitting TRBD2. V trimming: 5 bases; J trimming: 8 bases; junction bases outside the gene matches: 11. CDR1 and CDR2 from the germline V gene are SGHVS and FQNEAQ. The CDR3 consists of 16 residues. The CDR3 spells CASSPASGRASGELFF. The CDR3, as DNA: TGTGCCAGCAGCCCCGCCAGCGGGAGGGCCTCGGGGGAGCTGTTTTTT. The full variable domain, in which reference TRBV7-8 and TRBJ2-2 provide the parts outside the CDR3, is GAGVSQSPRYKVAKRGQDVALRCDPISGHVSLFWYQQALGQGPEFLTYFQNEAQLDKSGLPSDRFFAERPEGSVSTLKIQRTQQEDSAVYLCASSPASGRASGELFFGEGSRLTVL.

This chain uses TRBV2 with TRBJ1-1, with no clear D. The germline gives CDR1 SNHLY, CDR2 FYNNEI. This CDR3 spans 14 amino acids. V was clipped by 4 bases and J by 4 bases, with 13 bases between them. In nucleotides, the CDR3 is TGTGCCAGCAGTGTACAAGGTGAGGTCACTGAAGCTTTCTTT. It encodes CASSVQGEVTEAFF. The complete variable domain, with remaining parts taken from reference TRBV2 and TRBJ1-1, reads EPEVTQTPSHQVTQMGQEVILRCVPISNHLYFYWYRQILGQKVEFLVSFYNNEISEKSEIFDDQFSVERPDGSNFTLKIRSTKLEDSAMYFCASSVQGEVTEAFFGQGTRLTVV.

Worth noting for this clone: Relative to the germline gene, one junction end is altered; a read error may explain this. The rearrangement uses TRBV7-9 and TRBJ2-7, with D possibly being TRBD2 (6 bases). This CDR3 contains 13 residues. Germline loops: CDR1 SEHNR, CDR2 FQNEAQ (reference sequence). The CDR3 region is CASSLAKDGDLHF. As DNA, the CDR3 is TGTGCCAGCAGCTTAGCGAAAGATGGGGACTTGCACTTC.

The chain carries TRBV30 and TRBJ2-1; TRBD2 matches at 7 bases. There are 10 residues in the CDR3. Trimming at V came to 4 bases and at J to 14 bases, leaving 5 bases not matched to a gene. CDR1 and CDR2 from the germline V gene are GTSNPN and SVGIG (reference sequence). The CDR3 spells CAWKVGGEFF. CDR3 nucleotide sequence: TGTGCCTGGAAGGTTGGGGGGGAGTTCTTC.

For this clone: The sample contains more than one DNA sequence encoding this CDR3. The chain recombines TRBV4-2 with TRBJ1-1; D possibly corresponds to TRBD1 (6 bases). The length of the CDR3 is 14 residues. Trimming cost V 1 base and J 5 bases, with 11 bases left between them. CDR1 LGHNA and CDR2 YNFKEQ come from the germline V gene. CDR3 in DNA: TGTGCCAGCAGCCAAGGAGCGGGGGCAACTGAAGCTTTCTTT. Its protein product is CASSQGAGATEAFF.

The chain joins TRBV29-1 to TRBJ1-1; D not resolved. The CDR3 is 14 residues long. V was shortened by 4 bases and J by 0 bases, with 12 bases between the two germline ends. Looked up from germline, CDR1 is SQVTM and CDR2 is ANQGSEA. The CDR3 DNA follows: TGCAGCGTTGGACACGGGGAGATGAACACTGAAGCTTTCTTT. As protein: CSVGHGEMNTEAFF.

This chain connects TRBV7-9 to TRBJ1-2; D is undetermined. The CDR3 has 14 amino acids. The germline V gene encodes CDR1 SEHNR and CDR2 FQNEAQ (reference sequence). Trimming left V 5 bases short and J 8 bases short, with 18 bases between. In DNA, the CDR3 is TGTGCCAGCAGCCCCAGCGGTAGTTATCAGGGCTACACCTTC. Amino acids: CASSPSGSYQGYTF.

V is TRBV6-5 and J is TRBJ2-3; 7 bases match TRBD2. Trimming cost V 8 bases and J 3 bases; bases outside gene matches: 5. The CDR3 has 13 residues. Germline V gene data show CDR1 as MNHEY and CDR2 as SVGAGI. This CDR3 reads CASDGGGTDTQYF. In DNA form, the CDR3 reads TGTGCCAGCGATGGGGGGGGAACAGATACGCAGTATTTT.